Below, 8 T cell receptor beta chains from the same sample are listed, as sequenced in a study of CD8+ T cells in alopecia areata. Described treatment: oral pan-JAK inhibitor, 5-10 mg twice daily. RNA extraction was followed by reverse transcription into cDNA, which acted as the sequencing template. Profiled with immunoSEQ multiplex PCR; TCRdb holds only in-frame clones, not every one. The sample contains about 210,000 clones, 35% to 40% of which appear only once. Specimen: CD4+ T cells sorted from blood, collected at approximately week 34, from a patient treated with tofacitinib. These receptors were collected from a human donor with alopecia areata.

This clone was observed a handful of times. The genes are TRBV30 and TRBJ1-2; tentative D call: TRBD1 (5 bases). Between the trimmed V and J ends, which lost 6 bases and 6 bases, there was a span of 11 bases. The CDR3 has 11 residues. Germline CDR1 reads GTSNPN; CDR2 reads SVGIG (reference sequence). The CDR3 protein is CACRRGDGYTF. CDR3 sequence (DNA): TGTGCCTGCCGGAGGGGAGATGGCTACACCTTC.

The V and J genes are TRBV5-5 and TRBJ2-3; D remains ambiguous. Between the trimmed V and J ends, which lost 0 bases and 9 bases, there was a span of 5 bases. Germline V gene data show CDR1 as SGHKS and CDR2 as YYEKEE (reference sequence). The CDR3 totals 11 residues. CDR3 sequence: CASSLAATQYF. The DNA for the CDR3 is TGTGCCAGCAGCTTGGCGGCAACGCAGTATTTT. Combining the CDR3 with reference TRBV5-5 and TRBJ2-3 gives the whole variable domain DAGVTQSPTHLIKTRGQQVTLRCSPISGHKSVSWYQQVLGQGPQFIFQYYEKEERGRGNFPDRFSARQFPNYSSELNVNALLLGDSALYLCASSLAATQYFGPGTRLTVL.

This clone turned up a few times. The chain combines TRBV19 with TRBJ2-5; possibly TRBD2 for D (6 bases). Looked up from germline, CDR1 is LNHDA and CDR2 is SQIVND (reference sequence). The CDR3 has 16 residues. Trimming removed 3 bases from V and 5 bases from J, with 19 bases in between. The CDR3 DNA sequence: TGTGCCAGTAGTATGTCGACCGGAGGGGCGAGGGAGACCCAGTACTTC. Protein sequence: CASSMSTGGARETQYF.

This chain connects TRBV7-9 to TRBJ2-3; D is possibly TRBD2 (6 bases). The length of the CDR3 is 15 residues. Trimming took 7 bases from V and 0 from J, leaving 14 bases between them. Germline values: CDR1 SEHNR, CDR2 FQNEAQ (reference sequence). The chain's CDR3 is CASTKAGTSTDTQYF. The CDR3 coding sequence is TGTGCCAGCACCAAGGCGGGGACTAGCACAGATACGCAGTATTTT.

V and J are TRBV6-5 and TRBJ2-2; D unresolved. V was clipped by 7 bases and J by 0 bases, with 12 bases between them. The germline V gene has CDR1 MNHEY and CDR2 SVGAGI. The CDR3 is made up of 15 amino acids. This CDR3 is CASTPEAANTGELFF. The CDR3 bases are TGTGCCAGCACCCCCGAGGCCGCGAACACCGGGGAGCTGTTTTTT.

This clone occurred a few times. This chain connects TRBV5-1 to TRBJ1-4, with D possibly matching TRBD1 (5 bases). CDR3 length: 15 residues. The germline V gene encodes CDR1 SGHRS and CDR2 YFSETQ. Trimming removed 0 bases from V and 6 bases from J, with 12 bases in between. CDR3 in DNA: TGCGCCAGCAGCTTGGAGGGGTATTCGGATGAAAAACTGTTTTTT. Translation gives CASSLEGYSDEKLFF.

This clone showed up many times. The chain uses TRBV7-2 and TRBJ2-6, with D unclear. Germline V CDR1 and CDR2: SGHTA, FQGNSA. Between the trimmed V and J ends, which lost 5 bases and 0 bases, there was a span of 8 bases. The CDR3 is 15 amino acids. CDR3 amino acids: CASSMQSSGANVLTF. Here the CDR3 DNA reads TGTGCCAGCAGCATGCAGAGCTCTGGGGCCAACGTCCTGACTTTC.

This clone appeared a few times. The V call is TRBV5-1, the J call TRBJ2-3; 9 bases line up with TRBD1. Per the germline V gene, CDR1 is SGHRS and CDR2 is YFSETQ. V was clipped by 1 base and J by 8 bases; unmatched bases: 8. The CDR3 consists of 15 residues. CDR3 protein: CASSLTPGQGSTQYF. DNA for the CDR3: TGCGCCAGCAGCTTGACCCCGGGACAGGGAAGTACGCAGTATTTT.